Below, one T cell receptor (beta chain) is given with its context. The data derive from a study of blood T cell repertoires in COVID-19. Study-wide background: Specimens from acute and convalescent COVID-19 originated in the United States, Italy and Spain.

Clinical history reported by participants formed the basis on which cohorts were assigned. V lost 6 bases to trimming and J lost 8 bases; unmatched junction nucleotides: 5. This CDR3 spans 13 amino acids. Germline loops: CDR1 SGHRS, CDR2 YFSETQ. Original handling: For nucleated cells, counts were estimated from reference gene primer amplification. Assay used: immunoSEQ multiplex PCR; TCRdb lists only in-frame clones, some missing. Clone size and the V and J calls come from that table; the DNA yielded D and trimming. The table shows a few hundred thousand clones, with approximately 88% occurring only once.

Sequenced sample: PBMCs or T cells enriched from blood (not recorded which). This rearrangement joins TRBV5-1 to TRBJ1-6; TRBD1 aligns across 7 bases. This receptor was identified in a man between 18 and 29 years old with acute COVID-19. The CDR3 nucleotides are TGCGCCAGCAATACAGGGGTAGATTCACCCCTCCACTTT. It is translated as CASNTGVDSPLHF.